The TCR beta chain described here comes from a study of cytomegalovirus exposure and HLA in healthy donors. Germline V gene data show CDR1 as LNHNV and CDR2 as YYDKDF (reference sequence). J lost 7 bases, V lost 5 bases, and 5 bases had no gene match. The CDR3 length is 13 residues. Separate from the approximately 600-subject first cohort was the approximately 120-subject validation cohort, to which the donors belonged. In the case of this clone: Its cognate antigen is unknown.

Some clones are missing from TCRdb's copy, which holds only in-frame ones; the method was immunoSEQ multiplex PCR. The sample has over 150,000 clones, 85% seen once. Study-wide results and caveats: Specific recognition of CMV antigens was confirmed in vitro for a few chains (all CMV-associated).

The chain employs TRBV15 and TRBJ1-1, with 9 bases identical to TRBD1. The TCR sequence derives from a man in his late teens or twenties in good health and CMV-seropositive. Specimen: PBMCs. The CDR3 DNA sequence: TGTGCCACCAGCCCGGACAGGGGACTTGAAGCTTTCTTT. Protein product: CATSPDRGLEAFF.